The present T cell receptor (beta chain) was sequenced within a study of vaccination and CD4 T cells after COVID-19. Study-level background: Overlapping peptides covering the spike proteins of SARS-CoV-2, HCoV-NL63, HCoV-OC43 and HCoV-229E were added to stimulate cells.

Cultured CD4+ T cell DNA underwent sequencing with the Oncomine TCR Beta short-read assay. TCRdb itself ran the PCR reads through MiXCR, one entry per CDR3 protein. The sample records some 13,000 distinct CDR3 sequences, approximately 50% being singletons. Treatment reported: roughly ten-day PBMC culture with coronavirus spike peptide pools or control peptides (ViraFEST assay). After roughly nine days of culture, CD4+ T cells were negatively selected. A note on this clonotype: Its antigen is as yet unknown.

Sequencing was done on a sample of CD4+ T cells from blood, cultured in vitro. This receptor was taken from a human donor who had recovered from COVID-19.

The CDR3 sequence is CASRVGAGNTIYF. The CDR3 DNA is TGTGCCAGTAGGGTCGGGGCTGGAAACACCATATATTTT. This chain connects TRBV19 to TRBJ1-3; D remains unclear. Germline V gene data show CDR1 as LNHDA and CDR2 as SQIVND (reference sequence). The CDR3 length is 13 residues. Trimming stripped 6 bases from V and 2 bases from J, with 8 bases between.